The 3 T cell receptor beta chains below were found in one sample sequenced in a study of T cells in Graves' hyperthyroidism and ophthalmopathy. The CDR3 regions of TCR beta were amplified from RNA transcripts. A set of HTBI primers served as the primers for a first-round RT-PCR of the TCR CDR3. TCRdb redid the calling of the multiplex PCR reads with MiXCR, one entry per CDR3 protein. The data contain around 190,000 distinct CDR3 sequences, around 17% of them singletons. Sequenced: blood. The receptors come from a woman between 45 and 65 years old with Graves' hyperthyroidism.

This clonotype was seen only a few times. The rearrangement uses TRBV5-1 and TRBJ2-7, with 8 bases matching TRBD1. CDR3 length: 13 residues. Germline trimming cut 5 bases from V and 5 bases from J; bases unmatched to any gene: 6. CDR1 and CDR2 from the germline V gene are SGHRS and YFSETQ. Written as DNA, the CDR3 is TGCGCCAGCAGGCTCGGACAGGGCAACGAGCAGTACTTC. Encoded protein: CASRLGQGNEQYF.

This clonotype came up many times. V is TRBV7-2 and J is TRBJ2-1; 8 bases fit TRBD2. The CDR3 runs 16 residues. With 2 bases clipped from V and 5 bases from J, the junction kept 8 bases outside the gene matches. Germline V CDR1 and CDR2: SGHTA, FQGNSA. The CDR3 region is CASSLRGSGTNNEQFF. The CDR3 region has the DNA TGTGCCAGCAGCTTACGGGGTAGCGGGACCAACAATGAGCAGTTCTTC. Full variable domain (remainder filled in from reference TRBV7-2 and TRBJ2-1): GAGVSQSPSNKVTEKGKDVELRCDPISGHTALYWYRQSLGQGLEFLIYFQGNSAPDKSGLPSDRFSAERTGGSVSTLTIQRTQQEDSAVYLCASSLRGSGTNNEQFFGPGTRLTVL.

This clonotype was recorded at least ten times. The V and J genes are TRBV3-1 and TRBJ2-3; possible D gene TRBD2, 5 bases. The V and J ends lost 1 base and 3 bases respectively, with 5 bases between them. The CDR3 sequence is 13 residues long. The germline V gene has CDR1 LGHDT and CDR2 YNNKEL (reference sequence). The CDR3 nucleotides read TGTGCCAGCAGCCAAGGGAGGACAGATACGCAGTATTTT. It yields the protein CASSQGRTDTQYF.